This entry concerns a single T cell receptor (beta chain). Antigen specificity is unknown. This CDR3 is built from 15 residues. Trimming pared 3 bases from V and 0 bases from J, leaving 10 bases between. These data are taken from a study of blood T cells in healthy people across ages. Study-level findings and limits: Higher diversity, along with more naive CD4+ cells, distinguished long-lived donors from aged donors. The study lacked donor CMV status, which possibly confounded expanded clonotype changes.

The second PCR ran roughly 6 to 11 cycles with a sample-barcoded 5' primer and J-beta primers. Tags on each cDNA molecule came from a template-switch adaptor with 12 random nucleotides. CDR3-containing paired-end reads numbered at least 2.5 million in each sample. TCRdb ran MiXCR on the 5' RACE reads and lists one entry per CDR3 protein. This sample has some 710,000 distinct CDR3 sequences, with 20% to 25% found just once. The chain employs TRBV12-3 or TRBV12-4 and TRBJ2-3; D remains ambiguous. This sequence originates from a man in his 70s in good health. The sequenced sample was blood. This chain's CDR3 is CASSFRAVSTDTQYF. CDR3 DNA sequence: TGTGCCAGCAGTTTCCGGGCAGTGAGCACAGATACGCAGTATTTT.